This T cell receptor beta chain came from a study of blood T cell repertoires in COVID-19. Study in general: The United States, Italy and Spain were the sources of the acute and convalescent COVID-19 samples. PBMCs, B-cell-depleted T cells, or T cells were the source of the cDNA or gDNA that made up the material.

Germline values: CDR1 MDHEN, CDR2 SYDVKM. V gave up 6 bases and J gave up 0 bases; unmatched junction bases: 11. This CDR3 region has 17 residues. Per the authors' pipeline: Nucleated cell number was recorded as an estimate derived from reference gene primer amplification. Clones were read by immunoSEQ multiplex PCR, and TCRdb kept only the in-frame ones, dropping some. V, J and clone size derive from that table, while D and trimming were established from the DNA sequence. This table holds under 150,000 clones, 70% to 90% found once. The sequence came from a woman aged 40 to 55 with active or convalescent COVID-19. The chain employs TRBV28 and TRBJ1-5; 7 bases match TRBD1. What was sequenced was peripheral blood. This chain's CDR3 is CASRSIRTGFSNQPQHF. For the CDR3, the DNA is TGTGCCAGCAGGTCTATTCGGACAGGCTTTAGCAATCAGCCCCAGCATTTT.